This T cell receptor beta chain was recorded in a study of regulatory T cells in long-lasting Graves disease. As for the study in general: Graves' patients diagnosed newly had used antithyroid drugs under 3 months.

Overall study findings and caveats: Persistent disease was associated with favored TRBV28 usage and with favored use of TRBJ1-2 and TRBJ2-5. Public clonotype sharing was higher in persistent than newly diagnosed patients.

Both iRepertoire HTBI primers and Arm-PCR of CDR3 regions were used to build the TCR beta libraries. TCRdb fed the multiplex PCR reads into MiXCR, producing one record per CDR3 protein. The table has more than 300,000 distinct CDR3 sequences, around a sixth seen once. CDR1 KGHDR and CDR2 SFDVKD come from the germline V gene. This CDR3 has 13 residues. V lost 5 bases and J lost 4, with 7 bases in between. This clonotype has ten or more counts. The antigen is unknown. Time point denoted: newly diagnosed GD, antithyroid drugs for less than 3 months. PBMC-derived RNA was used for the TCR library. The chain recombines TRBV24-1 with TRBJ2-2; weak D call: TRBD2 (6 bases). The TCR originated in a female donor with Graves disease. The specimen was peripheral blood mononuclear cells (PBMCs), collected at new diagnosis, from a patient treated with antithyroid drugs. The CDR3 is CATSVGGTGELFF. Here the CDR3 DNA reads TGTGCCACCAGTGTCGGGGGCACCGGGGAGCTGTTTTTT.